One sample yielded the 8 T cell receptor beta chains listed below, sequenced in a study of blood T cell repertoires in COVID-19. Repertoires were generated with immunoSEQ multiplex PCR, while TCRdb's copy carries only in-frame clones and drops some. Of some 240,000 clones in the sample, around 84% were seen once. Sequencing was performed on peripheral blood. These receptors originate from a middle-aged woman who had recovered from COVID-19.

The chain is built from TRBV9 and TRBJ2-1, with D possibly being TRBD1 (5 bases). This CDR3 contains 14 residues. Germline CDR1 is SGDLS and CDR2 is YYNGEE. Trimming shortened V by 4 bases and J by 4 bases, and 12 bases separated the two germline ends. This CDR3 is CASSLGLGYNEQFF. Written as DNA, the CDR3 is TGTGCCAGCAGCCTGGGGCTTGGATACAATGAGCAGTTCTTC.

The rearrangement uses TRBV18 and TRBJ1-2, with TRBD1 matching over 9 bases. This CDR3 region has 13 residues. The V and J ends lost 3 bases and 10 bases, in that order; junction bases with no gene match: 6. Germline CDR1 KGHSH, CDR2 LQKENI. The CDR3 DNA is TGTGCCAGCTCACCGGAGGACAGGGGCCTCTACACCTTC. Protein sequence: CASSPEDRGLYTF.

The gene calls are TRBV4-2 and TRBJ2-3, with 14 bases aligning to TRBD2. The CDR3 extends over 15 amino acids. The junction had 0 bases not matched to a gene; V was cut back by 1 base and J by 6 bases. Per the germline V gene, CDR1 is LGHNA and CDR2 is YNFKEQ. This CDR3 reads CASSQGLAGGDTQYF. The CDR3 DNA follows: TGTGCCAGCAGCCAAGGACTAGCGGGGGGGGATACGCAGTATTTT.

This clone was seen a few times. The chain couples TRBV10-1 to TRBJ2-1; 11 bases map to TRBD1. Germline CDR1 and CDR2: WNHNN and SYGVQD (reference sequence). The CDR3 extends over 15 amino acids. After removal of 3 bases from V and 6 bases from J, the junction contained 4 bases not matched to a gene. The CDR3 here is CASSDPGTGGNEQFF. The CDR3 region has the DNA TGCGCCAGCAGTGATCCCGGGACAGGGGGCAATGAGCAGTTCTTC.

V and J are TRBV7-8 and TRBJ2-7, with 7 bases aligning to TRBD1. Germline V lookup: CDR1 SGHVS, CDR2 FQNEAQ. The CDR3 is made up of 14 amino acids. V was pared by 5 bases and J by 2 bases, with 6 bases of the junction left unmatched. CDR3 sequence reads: CASSTRTGTYEQYF. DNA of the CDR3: TGTGCCAGCAGCACGCGGACAGGAACCTACGAGCAGTACTTC.

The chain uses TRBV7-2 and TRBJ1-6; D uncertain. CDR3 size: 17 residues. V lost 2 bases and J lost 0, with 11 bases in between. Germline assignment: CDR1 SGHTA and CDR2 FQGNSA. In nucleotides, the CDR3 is TGTGCCAGCAGCTTATATGCGGGCAGCTCCTATAATTCACCCCTCCACTTT. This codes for CASSLYAGSSYNSPLHF. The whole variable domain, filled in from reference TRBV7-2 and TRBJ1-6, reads GAGVSQSPSNKVTEKGKDVELRCDPISGHTALYWYRQSLGQGLEFLIYFQGNSAPDKSGLPSDRFSAERTGGSVSTLTIQRTQQEDSAVYLCASSLYAGSSYNSPLHFGNGTRLTVT.

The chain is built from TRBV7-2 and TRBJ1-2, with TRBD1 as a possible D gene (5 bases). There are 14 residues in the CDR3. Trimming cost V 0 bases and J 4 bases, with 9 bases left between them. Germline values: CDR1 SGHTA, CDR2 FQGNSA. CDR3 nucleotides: TGTGCCAGCAGCTTAGCGGGGCTAATCTATGGCTACACCTTC. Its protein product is CASSLAGLIYGYTF.

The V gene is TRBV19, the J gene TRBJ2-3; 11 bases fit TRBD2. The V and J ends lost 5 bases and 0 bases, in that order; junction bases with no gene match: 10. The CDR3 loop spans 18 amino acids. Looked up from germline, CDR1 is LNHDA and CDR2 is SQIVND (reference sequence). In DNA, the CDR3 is TGTGCCAGTAGTGCAACTAGCGGGGGCCGTTATAGCACAGATACGCAGTATTTT. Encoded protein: CASSATSGGRYSTDTQYF.